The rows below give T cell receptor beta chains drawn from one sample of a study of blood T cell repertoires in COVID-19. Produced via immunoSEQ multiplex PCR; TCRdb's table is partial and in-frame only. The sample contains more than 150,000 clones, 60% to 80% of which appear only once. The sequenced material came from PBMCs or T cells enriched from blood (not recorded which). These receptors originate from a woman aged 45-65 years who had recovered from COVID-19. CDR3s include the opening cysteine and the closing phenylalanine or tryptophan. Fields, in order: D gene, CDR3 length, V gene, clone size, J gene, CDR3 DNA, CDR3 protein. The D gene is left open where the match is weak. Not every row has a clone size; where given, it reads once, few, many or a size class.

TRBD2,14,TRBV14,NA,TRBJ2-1,TGTGCCAGCCAGAGCGGGAGCTCCTACAATGAGCAGTTCTTC,CASQSGSSYNEQFF
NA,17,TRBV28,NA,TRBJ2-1,TGTGCCAGCAGTTTGTCCAGGGGCCTTAGATCGGACAATGAGCAGTTCTTC,CASSLSRGLRSDNEQFF
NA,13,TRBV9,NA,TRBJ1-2,TGTGCCAGCAGCGTATGGGGGCTGGGCGGCTACACCTTC,CASSVWGLGGYTF
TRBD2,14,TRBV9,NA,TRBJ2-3,TGTGCCTCGAAGAGGGGTAGCGGGAGGGATACGCAGTATTTT,CASKRGSGRDTQYF
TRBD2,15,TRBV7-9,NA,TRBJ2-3,TGTGCCAGCAGCCTCGGGACTAGCGGGAGTGATACGCAGTATTTT,CASSLGTSGSDTQYF
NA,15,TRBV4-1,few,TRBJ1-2,TGCGCCAGCAGTCAAGGGCGGGGGGCAGGCTATGGCTACACCTTC,CASSQGRGAGYGYTF
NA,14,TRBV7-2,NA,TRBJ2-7,TGTGCCAGCAGCTTAGTACAGGGGAGGTACGAGCAGTACTTC,CASSLVQGRYEQYF
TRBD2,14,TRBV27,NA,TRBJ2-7,TGTGCCAGCAGTCGGCTAGCGGGTAACTACGAGCAGTACTTC,CASSRLAGNYEQYF
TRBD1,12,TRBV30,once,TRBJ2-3,TGTGCCTGGAGGGGGACAGGGCACACGCAGTATTTT,CAWRGTGHTQYF
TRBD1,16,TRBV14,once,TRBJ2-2,TGTGCCAGCAGCCAGCCGGGACAGGGGTACACCGGGGAGCTGTTTTTT,CASSQPGQGYTGELFF
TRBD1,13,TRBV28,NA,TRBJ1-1,TGTGCCAGCAGTGACGTACAGGGGTTTGAAGCTTTCTTT,CASSDVQGFEAFF
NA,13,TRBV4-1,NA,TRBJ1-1,TGCGCCAGCAGCCAAGGACAATTTGCTCCAGCTTTCTTT,CASSQGQFAPAFF
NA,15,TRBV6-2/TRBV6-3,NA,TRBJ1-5,TGTGCCAGCAGCACCACTCGGACAGGCAATCAGCCCCAGCATTTT,CASSTTRTGNQPQHF
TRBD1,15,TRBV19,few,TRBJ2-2,TGTGCCAGTAGTATTGGGACAGGGATTACCGGGGAGCTGTTTTTT,CASSIGTGITGELFF
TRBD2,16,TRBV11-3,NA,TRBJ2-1,TGTGCCAGCAGCTTAGGGGGGACTAGCGTAGACAATGAGCAGTTCTTC,CASSLGGTSVDNEQFF
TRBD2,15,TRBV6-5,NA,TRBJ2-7,TGTGCCAGCAGACAGTCACTAGCGGGAGCAGCCGAGCAGTACTTC,CASRQSLAGAAEQYF